The TCR beta chain under discussion was sequenced for a study of radiation and T cells in renal cell carcinoma. Some clones are missing from TCRdb's copy, which holds only in-frame ones; the method was immunoSEQ multiplex PCR. Here the sample spans 90,000 to 100,000 clones, 70% to 85% being singletons. Noted time point: blood 4 weeks post-SBRT, at nephrectomy. Indicated treatment: 15 Gy SBRT to primary tumor, nephrectomy 4 weeks later. Nephrectomy followed 15 Gy stereotactic body radiation by 4 weeks. The tumor was a clear cell renal cell carcinoma. V lost 6 bases and J lost 3, with 11 bases in between. The CDR3 has 14 amino acids. Germline V CDR1 and CDR2: MNHEY, SVGAGI.

Sequenced material: blood, taken from a patient whose treatment included radiotherapy and nephrectomy. The gene calls are TRBV6-5 and TRBJ2-2, with TRBD1 as a possible D gene (5 bases). The sequence derives from a man aged 60-69 years with renal cell carcinoma. The CDR3 coding sequence is TGTGCCAGCAGGTCCCAGGGTTACACCGGGGAGCTGTTTTTT. This sequence encodes CASRSQGYTGELFF.